A selection of T cell receptor beta chains follows, all from one sample in a study of T cells after yellow fever vaccination. MiXCR, applied by TCRdb to the 5' RACE reads, yields one record per CDR3 protein. This sample has approximately 550,000 distinct CDR3 sequences, with roughly a fifth found just once. The sequencing here drew on PBMCs, taken 15 days after the yellow fever booster vaccination. The origin of the receptors is a man in his thirties or forties who received the YFV17D yellow fever vaccine. The conserved cysteine and the conserved F or W are not part of the CDR3 here.

V gene: TRBV20-1; J gene: TRBJ2-7; CDR3 protein: SARTPATYEQY
V gene: TRBV20-1; J gene: TRBJ1-5; CDR3 protein: SATGNQPQH
V gene: TRBV29-1; J gene: TRBJ2-7; CDR3 protein: SVEGTTTYEQY
V gene: TRBV4-3; J gene: TRBJ2-3; CDR3 protein: ASSQDHGGYTQY
V gene: TRBV7-8; J gene: TRBJ2-1; CDR3 protein: ASSYRVLQGNEQF
V gene: TRBV6-1; J gene: TRBJ2-7; CDR3 protein: ASRDSATYEQY
V gene: TRBV28; J gene: TRBJ1-1; CDR3 protein: ASSRGTGDMNTEAF
V gene: TRBV28; J gene: TRBJ2-7; CDR3 protein: ASSLWTGGFFEQY
V gene: TRBV7-3; J gene: TRBJ2-7; CDR3 protein: ASSTQPGFEQY
V gene: TRBV28; J gene: TRBJ1-2; CDR3 protein: ASSPPQGADGYT
V gene: TRBV7-6; J gene: TRBJ2-1; CDR3 protein: ASSSTGNYNEQF
V gene: TRBV7-2; J gene: TRBJ2-5; CDR3 protein: ASSVTGGWETQY
V gene: TRBV10-3; J gene: TRBJ2-5; CDR3 protein: ASLGGETQY
V gene: TRBV11-2; J gene: TRBJ2-7; CDR3 protein: ASSFIGESGEQY
V gene: TRBV12-3/TRBV12-4; J gene: TRBJ1-1; CDR3 protein: ASSRALNTEAF
V gene: TRBV10-3; J gene: TRBJ2-1; CDR3 protein: AILREGQRANEQF
V gene: TRBV29-1; J gene: TRBJ2-1; CDR3 protein: SVEEDGSSYNEQF